This record covers a single T cell receptor (beta chain). This entry comes from a study of blood T cell repertoires in COVID-19. Background on the study: T cells, B-cell-depleted T cells, or PBMCs provided the cDNA or gDNA that served as material.

Authors' analysis steps: How many nucleated cells were present was estimated from reference gene primer amplification. Measured with immunoSEQ multiplex PCR; TCRdb has only the in-frame clones, and not every one. D and trimming were read from the DNA, whereas the V and J calls and clone size are those reported in that table. The sample lists approximately 220,000 clones, 65% to 90% occurring once. V lost 0 bases to trimming and J lost 7 bases; unmatched junction nucleotides: 9. The CDR3 runs to 15 residues. The germline gives CDR1 SGDLS, CDR2 YYNGEE. The TCR was taken from a woman in her twenties or thirties who had been exposed to COVID-19. The V and J genes are TRBV9 and TRBJ1-2; 7 nucleotides line up with TRBD1. Sequencing used PBMCs or T cells enriched from blood (not recorded which). The CDR3, as DNA: TGTGCCAGCAGCGTAGGTCCGACAGGGCCAGGTGGCTACACCTTC. Its protein product is CASSVGPTGPGGYTF.